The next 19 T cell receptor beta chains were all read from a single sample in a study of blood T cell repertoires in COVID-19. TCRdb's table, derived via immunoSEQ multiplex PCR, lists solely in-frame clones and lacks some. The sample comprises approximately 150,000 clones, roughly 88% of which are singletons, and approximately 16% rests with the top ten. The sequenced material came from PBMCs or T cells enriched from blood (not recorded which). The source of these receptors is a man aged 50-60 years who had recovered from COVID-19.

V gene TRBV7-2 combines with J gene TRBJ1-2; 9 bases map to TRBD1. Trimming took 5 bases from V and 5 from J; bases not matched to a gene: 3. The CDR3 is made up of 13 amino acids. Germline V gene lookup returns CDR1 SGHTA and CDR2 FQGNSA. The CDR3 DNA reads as TGTGCCAGCAGCATGACAGGGGGATATGGCTACACCTTC. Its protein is CASSMTGGYGYTF.

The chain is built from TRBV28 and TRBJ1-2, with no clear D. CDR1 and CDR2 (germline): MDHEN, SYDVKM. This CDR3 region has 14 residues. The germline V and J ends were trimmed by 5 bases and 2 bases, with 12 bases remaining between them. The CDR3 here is CASSTAARNYGYTF. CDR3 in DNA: TGTGCCAGCAGTACTGCCGCCAGGAACTATGGCTACACCTTC.

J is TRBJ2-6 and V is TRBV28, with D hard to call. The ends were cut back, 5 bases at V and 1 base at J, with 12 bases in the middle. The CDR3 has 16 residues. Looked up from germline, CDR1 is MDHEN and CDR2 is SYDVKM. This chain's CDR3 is CASSATRKSGANVLTF. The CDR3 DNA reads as TGTGCCAGCAGTGCCACCAGAAAGTCTGGGGCCAACGTCCTGACTTTC.

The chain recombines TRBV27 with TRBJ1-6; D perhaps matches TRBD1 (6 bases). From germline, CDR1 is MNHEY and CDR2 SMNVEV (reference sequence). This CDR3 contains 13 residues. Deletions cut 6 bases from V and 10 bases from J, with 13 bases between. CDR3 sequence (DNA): TGTGCCAGCAGAGGAGGGGGGGGGTCACCCCTCCACTTT. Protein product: CASRGGGGSPLHF.

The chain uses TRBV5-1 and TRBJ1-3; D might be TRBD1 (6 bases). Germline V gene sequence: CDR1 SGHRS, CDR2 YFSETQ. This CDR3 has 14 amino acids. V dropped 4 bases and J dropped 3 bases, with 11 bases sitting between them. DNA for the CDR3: TGCGCCAGCAGCGTAGGGGGTAGTGGAAACACCATATATTTT. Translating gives CASSVGGSGNTIYF.

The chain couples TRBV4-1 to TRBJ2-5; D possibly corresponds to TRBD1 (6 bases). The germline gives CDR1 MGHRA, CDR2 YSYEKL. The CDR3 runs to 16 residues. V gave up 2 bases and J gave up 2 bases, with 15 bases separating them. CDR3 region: CASSQQGPQYQETQYF. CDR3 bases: TGCGCCAGCAGCCAACAGGGGCCCCAATATCAAGAGACCCAGTACTTC.

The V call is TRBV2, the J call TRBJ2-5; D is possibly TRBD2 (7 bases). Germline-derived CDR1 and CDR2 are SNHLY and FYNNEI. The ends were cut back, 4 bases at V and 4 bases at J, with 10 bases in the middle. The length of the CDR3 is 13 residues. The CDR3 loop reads CASSGGGAETQYF. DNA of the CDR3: TGTGCCAGCAGTGGTGGGGGGGCAGAGACCCAGTACTTC.

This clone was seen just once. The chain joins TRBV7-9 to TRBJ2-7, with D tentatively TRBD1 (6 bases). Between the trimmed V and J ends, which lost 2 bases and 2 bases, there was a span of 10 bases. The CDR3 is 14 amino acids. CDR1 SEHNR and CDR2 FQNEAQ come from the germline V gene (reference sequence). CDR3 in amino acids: CASSLQGIPYEQYF. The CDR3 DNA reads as TGTGCCAGCAGCTTACAGGGGATCCCCTACGAGCAGTACTTC.

Here the CDR3 DNA reads TGCGCCAGCAGGGTAGAAGCGAACACCGGGGAGCTGTTTTTT. It translates to CASRVEANTGELFF. This chain links TRBV10-1 with TRBJ2-2; D gene uncertain. CDR3 length: 14 amino acids. The germline V gene has CDR1 WNHNN and CDR2 SYGVQD (reference sequence). Trimming removed 6 bases from V and 0 bases from J, with 8 bases in between.

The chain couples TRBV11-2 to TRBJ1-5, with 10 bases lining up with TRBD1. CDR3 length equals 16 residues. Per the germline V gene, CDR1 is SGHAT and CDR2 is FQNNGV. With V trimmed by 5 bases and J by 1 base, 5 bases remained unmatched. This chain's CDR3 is CASSDRDRGSNQPQHF. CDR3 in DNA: TGTGCCAGCAGCGACCGGGACAGGGGAAGCAATCAGCCCCAGCATTTT.

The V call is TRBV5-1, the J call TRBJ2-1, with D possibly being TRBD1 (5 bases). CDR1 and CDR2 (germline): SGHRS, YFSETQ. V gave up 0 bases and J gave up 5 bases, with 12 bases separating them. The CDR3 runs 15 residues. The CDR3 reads CASSLDRSPNNEQFF. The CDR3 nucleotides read TGCGCCAGCAGCTTGGACAGGTCCCCTAACAATGAGCAGTTCTTC.

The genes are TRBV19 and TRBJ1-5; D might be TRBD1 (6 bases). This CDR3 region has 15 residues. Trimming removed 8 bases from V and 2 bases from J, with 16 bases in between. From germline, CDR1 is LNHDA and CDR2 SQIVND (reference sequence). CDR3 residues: CASRQQGRRNQPQHF. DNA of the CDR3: TGTGCCAGTCGGCAACAGGGTAGGCGCAATCAGCCCCAGCATTTT.

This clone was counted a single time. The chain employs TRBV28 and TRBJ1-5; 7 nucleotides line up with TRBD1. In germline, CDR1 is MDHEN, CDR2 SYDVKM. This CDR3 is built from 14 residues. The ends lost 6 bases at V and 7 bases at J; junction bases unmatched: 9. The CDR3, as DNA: TGTGCCAGCAGCCCGACAGGGAGCAGCCAGCCCCAGCATTTT. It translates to CASSPTGSSQPQHF.

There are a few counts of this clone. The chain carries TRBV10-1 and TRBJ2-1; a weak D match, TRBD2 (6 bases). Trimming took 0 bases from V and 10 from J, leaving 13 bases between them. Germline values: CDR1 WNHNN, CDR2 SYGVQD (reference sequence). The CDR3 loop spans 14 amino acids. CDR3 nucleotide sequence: TGCGCCAGCAGTGAGTCTCTCGGAGGGGAAGAGCAGTTCTTC. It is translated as CASSESLGGEEQFF.

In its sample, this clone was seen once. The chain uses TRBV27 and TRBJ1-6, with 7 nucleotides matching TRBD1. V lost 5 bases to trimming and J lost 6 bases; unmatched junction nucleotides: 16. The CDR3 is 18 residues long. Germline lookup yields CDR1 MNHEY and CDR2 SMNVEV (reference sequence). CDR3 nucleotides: TGTGCCAGCAGTAATAGGGACAGCCCCACATCGCCTAATTCACCCCTCCACTTT. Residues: CASSNRDSPTSPNSPLHF.

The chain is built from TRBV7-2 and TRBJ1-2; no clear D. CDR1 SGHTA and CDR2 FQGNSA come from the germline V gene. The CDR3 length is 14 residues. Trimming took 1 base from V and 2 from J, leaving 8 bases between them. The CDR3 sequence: CASSLVPMNYGYTF. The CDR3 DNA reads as TGTGCCAGCAGCTTAGTTCCTATGAACTATGGCTACACCTTC.

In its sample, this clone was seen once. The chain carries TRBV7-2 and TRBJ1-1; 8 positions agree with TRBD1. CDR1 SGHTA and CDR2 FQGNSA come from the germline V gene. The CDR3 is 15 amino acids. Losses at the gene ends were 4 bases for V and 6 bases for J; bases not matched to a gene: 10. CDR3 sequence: CASSYSGTGTPEAFF. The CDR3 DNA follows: TGTGCCAGCAGCTACTCCGGGACAGGAACGCCTGAAGCTTTCTTT. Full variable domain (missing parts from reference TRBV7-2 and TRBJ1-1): GAGVSQSPSNKVTEKGKDVELRCDPISGHTALYWYRQSLGQGLEFLIYFQGNSAPDKSGLPSDRFSAERTGGSVSTLTIQRTQQEDSAVYLCASSYSGTGTPEAFFGQGTRLTVV.

The CDR3 DNA sequence: TGTGCCAGTAGTATCGTCGGGGCTAATGAAAAACTGTTTTTT. It codes for CASSIVGANEKLFF. V gene TRBV19 combines with J gene TRBJ1-4; D unresolved. CDR1 LNHDA and CDR2 SQIVND come from the germline V gene (reference sequence). There are 14 residues in the CDR3. V was trimmed by 3 bases and J by 3 bases, leaving 8 bases between them.

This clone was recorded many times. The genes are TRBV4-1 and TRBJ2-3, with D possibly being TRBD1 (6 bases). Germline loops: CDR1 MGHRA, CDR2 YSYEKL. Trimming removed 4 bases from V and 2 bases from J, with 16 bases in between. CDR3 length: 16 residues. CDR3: CASSLLLGTITDTQYF. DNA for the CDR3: TGCGCCAGCAGCCTACTCCTCGGGACAATCACAGATACGCAGTATTTT.